This T cell receptor beta chain was obtained from a study of response to subunit inactivated influenza vaccine (dated by TCRdb to 2017 to 2018). Study-level background: To follow how T cells responded to a trivalent subunit inactivated influenza vaccine, the researchers relied on deep quantitative profiling of the T cell receptor repertoire.

The paper's findings and limits, for the study overall: The authors proposed that each seasonal influenza vaccination may bring in only a limited number of new T cells.

Library construction relied on RT-PCR. The sequencing machine was an Illumina HiSeq 2500. The public sequencing data were trimmed at Q25 with fastp and processed into clonotypes with MiXCR by TCRdb, which kept only in-frame beta chains. For every CDR3 protein sequence, its rows merge into one entry that carries the most common genes and DNA. This sample is represented by 610,000 or so distinct CDR3 sequences; less than 15% of them were singletons. The biggest ten clones account for over 8.5% of the sample. From the cysteine up to the phenylalanine, the CDR3 has a length of 14 residues. The only DNA kept is the CDR3, 42 bases in frame from the first base. CDR1 and CDR2, per the germline V gene (reference sequence), are SGHNT and YYREEE. V is cut by 4 bases and J by 6 bases, and the space between the germline ends is 13 bases. About this clonotype: The antigen it binds to is not known. No base qualities exist here, and no much larger clone lies one base off it.

The rearranged chain carries TRBV5-4 and TRBJ1-4; TRBD1 is perhaps the D gene, given 6 matching bases. The source material was PBMCs from blood, sampled roughly 12 days after vaccination. The clonotype comes from a man between 50 and 59 years old who received an inactivated influenza vaccine. Donor details come from another sample of the same person, matched by shared clones. The CDR3 corresponds to CASSPKQGDEKLFF. The base sequence is TGTGCCAGCAGCCCCAAACAGGGTGATGAAAAACTGTTTTTT. This CDR3, with the reference TRBV5-4 and TRBJ1-4 proteins standing in past its ends, gives the full variable domain ETGVTQSPTHLIKTRGQQVTLRCSSQSGHNTVSWYQQALGQGPQFIFQYYREEENGRGNFPPRFSGLQFPNYSSELNVNALELDDSALYLCASSPKQGDEKLFFGSGTQLSVL.